This T cell receptor beta chain was recovered during a study of blood T cells in healthy people across ages. Across the study: Researchers report that template switching captured about one barcoded beta molecule per two T cells.

A second PCR of 7 to 11 cycles used a sample-barcoded 5' primer and a J-beta primer mix. TCRdb reprocessed the 5' RACE reads via MiXCR and lists one record per CDR3 protein. This table has around 900,000 distinct CDR3 sequences, under 30% appearing once. Study results and limitations: Age advanced and TCR beta diversity per million T cells fell, roughly linearly. A conclusive naive versus antigen-experienced comparison was prevented by the unsorted PBMCs.

With respect to this clonotype: What it binds is not known. At one end, the junction sequence differs from germline, possibly due to a read error.

The sequence came from a woman of 80 years or more in good health. The specimen was blood.

This CDR3 is CAGSERGGQETQYF. The CDR3 DNA sequence: TGTGCCGGCAGTGAACGAGGGGGCCAAGAGACCCAGTACTTC. This chain joins TRBV25-1 and TRBJ2-5; D may be TRBD1 (6 bases). CDR1 and CDR2 from the germline V gene are MGHDK and SYGVNS. This CDR3 comprises 14 residues.